These T cell receptor beta chains were read from a single sample in a study of OX40 agonist ivuxolimab in advanced cancers. Repertoires were generated with immunoSEQ multiplex PCR, while TCRdb's copy carries only in-frame clones and drops some. The sample shows tens of thousands of clones, 70% to 80% of them seen only once. The sample in question was CD4+ or CD8+ T cells sorted from blood, obtained in a trial of the OX40 agonist ivuxolimab. Every receptor here comes from an adult with an advanced solid tumor such as melanoma, head and neck, liver or kidney cancer. Each CDR3 is given with its conserved first and last residue. A D gene is named only where the DNA matches it firmly. Only some rows state a clone size, as once, few, many or a class for expanded clones.

d_gene,abundance,j_gene,v_gene,CDR3nt,CDR3aa
-,-,TRBJ2-1,TRBV13,TGTGCCAGCAGTTCCCACAATGAGCAGTTCTTC,CASSSHNEQFF
-,-,TRBJ2-7,TRBV2,TGTGCCAGCAGTGAGCAGGGCCTCGAGCAGTACTTC,CASSEQGLEQYF
-,-,TRBJ2-7,TRBV4-1,TGCGCCAGCAGCCTGCCCCAATACCCCTACGAGCAGTACTTC,CASSLPQYPYEQYF
TRBD2,-,TRBJ2-7,TRBV5-1,TGCGCCAGCAGCCTACGGACTAGCGGGAGTAGTGGCTACGAGCAGTACTTC,CASSLRTSGSSGYEQYF
-,-,TRBJ2-7,TRBV30,TGTGCCACCGATGGGGCCGCGGGTGAGCAGTACTTC,CATDGAAGEQYF
-,few,TRBJ2-7,TRBV30,TGTGCCTGGAACCCAATCAACTCCTACGAGCAGTACTTC,CAWNPINSYEQYF
-,-,TRBJ1-2,TRBV14,TGTGCCAGCAGCCAAGTGGCAGGGCAAGGCGGCTACACCTTC,CASSQVAGQGGYTF
TRBD1,-,TRBJ2-5,TRBV5-1,TGCGCCAGCAGCTTCCCGGACAGGGCAAAAGAGACCCAGTACTTC,CASSFPDRAKETQYF
-,-,TRBJ1-2,TRBV28,TGTGCCAGCACTGGGGGGGTGGGCTATGGCTACACCTTC,CASTGGVGYGYTF
TRBD2,-,TRBJ2-2,TRBV6-6,TGTGCCAGCAGCCTTTTTAGCGGGAGGAACACCGGGGAGCTGTTTTTT,CASSLFSGRNTGELFF
-,-,TRBJ1-2,TRBV18,TGTGCCAGCTCCGCAGGACCAGGGGAAAACTATGGCTACACCTTC,CASSAGPGENYGYTF
-,-,TRBJ2-6,TRBV6-1,TGTGCCAGCAGTGCCCTGACAGCCGCTGGGGCCAACGTCCTGACTTTC,CASSALTAAGANVLTF
-,-,TRBJ2-7,TRBV5-1,TGCGCCAGCAGTCCTGGACTTCCTGGCTCCTACGAGCAGTACTTC,CASSPGLPGSYEQYF
-,few,TRBJ2-2,TRBV4-1,TGCGCCAGCAGCACACCGCGAGTCCCCAGGTTGAACACCGGGGAGCTGTTTTTT,CASSTPRVPRLNTGELFF
TRBD2,once,TRBJ2-1,TRBV9,TGTGCCAGCAGCGTCGCTACCGGGACTAGCGGGACTAATGAGCAGTTCTTC,CASSVATGTSGTNEQFF
-,once,TRBJ1-1,TRBV5-4,TGTGCCAGCAGCTGGATCGGGGGCACTGAAGCTTTCTTT,CASSWIGGTEAFF
TRBD2,once,TRBJ2-1,TRBV7-2,TGTGCCAGCAGCTCGGGACTAGCGGGATACGAGCAGTTCTTC,CASSSGLAGYEQFF
-,-,TRBJ1-1,TRBV9,TGTGCCAGCAGCGTAAAGGAACGCACTGAAGCTTTCTTT,CASSVKERTEAFF
-,few,TRBJ2-1,TRBV4-1,TGCGCCAGCAGCCAAGCGGGTGGGTCTTGGAGGGCCGGTTACAATGAGCAGTTCTTC,CASSQAGGSWRAGYNEQFF
-,few,TRBJ1-2,TRBV5-8,TGTGCCAGCAGCTTACTGAACTATGGCTACACCTTC,CASSLLNYGYTF
TRBD1,-,TRBJ1-4,TRBV5-1,TGCGCCAGCAGATTTGGCGGACAGGCAAAGGAAAAACTGTTTTTT,CASRFGGQAKEKLFF
-,-,TRBJ2-7,TRBV25-1,TGTGCCAGCAGTGAATGGGGGGCGGGAGCTTACGAGCAGTACTTC,CASSEWGAGAYEQYF
TRBD2,few,TRBJ2-7,TRBV11-2,TGTGCCAGCAGCTTAGACCCCGGGACTAGCGAGCAGTACTTC,CASSLDPGTSEQYF
TRBD2,-,TRBJ2-5,TRBV5-1,TGCGCCAGCAGTCTTGGTGGGACTAGCGGGAGAGGTGAGACCCAGTACTTC,CASSLGGTSGRGETQYF
-,few,TRBJ2-1,TRBV27,TGTGCCAGCAGCGCCGGGACTCAGGGTGAGCAGTTCTTC,CASSAGTQGEQFF
TRBD1,few,TRBJ2-1,TRBV19,TGTGCCAGTAGTGGCAGGGGGAAGGTTGAGCAGTTCTTC,CASSGRGKVEQFF
TRBD2,-,TRBJ2-3,TRBV5-1,TGCGCCAGCAGCAGACTAGCGGGAGGCACAGATACGCAGTATTTT,CASSRLAGGTDTQYF
TRBD1,-,TRBJ1-1,TRBV4-1,TGCGCCAGCAGGGGAGGGGGCACCGAAGCTTTCTTT,CASRGGGTEAFF
-,-,TRBJ1-6,TRBV28,TGTGCCATCTCGGACAGATTTAAATCACCCCTCCACTTT,CAISDRFKSPLHF
-,-,TRBJ1-2,TRBV5-6,TGTGCCAGCAGCAAGCGAACAGGGTTCTATGGCTACACCTTC,CASSKRTGFYGYTF
TRBD2,-,TRBJ2-5,TRBV29-1,TGCAGCGTTGGGGGACTAGCGGGAGTCGAGACCCAGTACTTC,CSVGGLAGVETQYF
-,-,TRBJ1-2,TRBV6-5,TGTGCCAGCAGTTACCAAGGACGTGGCTACACCTTC,CASSYQGRGYTF
-,-,TRBJ1-1,TRBV7-9,TGTGCCAGCAGCTTAGGTCTACAACCTGAAGCTTTCTTT,CASSLGLQPEAFF
-,few,TRBJ1-4,TRBV7-6,TGTGCCAGCAGCTCCGGTTATATTGGTGAAAAACTGTTTTTT,CASSSGYIGEKLFF
TRBD2,-,TRBJ2-1,TRBV29-1,TGCAGCGCCGGGGGGGCTAGTGTTCTGGGCAATGAGCAGTTCTTC,CSAGGASVLGNEQFF
-,-,TRBJ1-1,TRBV18,TGTGCCAGCTCACCAAGCACAGAGGCTGATAACACTGAAGCTTTCTTT,CASSPSTEADNTEAFF
TRBD1,-,TRBJ1-4,TRBV5-1,TGCGCCAGCAGCAACGGACAGGGTGCAACTAATGAAAAACTGTTTTTT,CASSNGQGATNEKLFF
TRBD2,-,TRBJ2-1,TRBV5-5,TGTGCCAGCAGCCCCCATCATAGCGGGGCGACTGAGCAGTTCTTC,CASSPHHSGATEQFF
TRBD2,-,TRBJ2-2,TRBV7-3,TGTGCCAGCAGCTTAAGGGACGGGAGGTTGACCGGGGAGCTGTTTTTT,CASSLRDGRLTGELFF
-,few,TRBJ2-7,TRBV6-6,TGTGCCAGCAGTGATGAGATACACGAGCAGTACTTC,CASSDEIHEQYF
TRBD1,-,TRBJ1-2,TRBV29-1,TGCAGCGTTGAAGGGTGGACAGGCCCCTATGGCTACACCTTC,CSVEGWTGPYGYTF
TRBD2,few,TRBJ2-3,TRBV5-1,TGCGCCAGCAGCAGCGGGGCTAGCGGTCGGACTAGCACAGATACGCAGTATTTT,CASSSGASGRTSTDTQYF
-,-,TRBJ2-7,TRBV15,TGTGCCACCAGCAGGGCCGGGGCCGGTACTGGCGAGCAGTACTTC,CATSRAGAGTGEQYF
TRBD2,-,TRBJ2-7,TRBV9,TGTGCCAGCAGCGCAGCTAGCGGGAGCGGATACAAGCAGTACTTC,CASSAASGSGYKQYF
TRBD2,once,TRBJ2-1,TRBV7-9,TGTGCCAGCAGCATCGCTCGTAGCGGGAGGGTCGGGGTTAATGAGCAGTTCTTC,CASSIARSGRVGVNEQFF
TRBD2,once,TRBJ2-1,TRBV18,TGTGCCAGCTCACCCACGGGAGGGCACAACAATGAGCAGTTCTTC,CASSPTGGHNNEQFF
-,-,TRBJ2-1,TRBV2,TGTGCCAGCAGCCGGGAGACTCTTCACAATGAGCAGTTCTTC,CASSRETLHNEQFF